This T cell receptor beta chain derives from a study of cytomegalovirus exposure and HLA in healthy donors. On this clone: Its antigen remains unidentified.

Study-level results: Being productive about 87% or about 30% of the time was typical of most TCR beta V segments in an earlier analysis.

The PCR had 60 Vbeta and 13 Jbeta primers. Sequencing used immunoSEQ multiplex PCR; TCRdb keeps in-frame clones, though not all of them. This table holds more than 95,000 clones, approximately 80% found once. Germline lookup yields CDR1 LNHDA and CDR2 SQIVND (reference sequence). The ends were cut back, 1 base at V and 4 bases at J, with 16 bases in the middle. This CDR3 has 16 residues. The sequence was collected from a man between 25 and 39 years old in good health and CMV-seropositive. What was sequenced was PBMCs. This chain uses TRBV19 with TRBJ2-5; possibly TRBD1 for D (8 bases). This CDR3 reads CASSIGRTGGGETQYF. In nucleotides, the CDR3 is TGTGCCAGTAGTATAGGGCGAACAGGGGGGGGAGAGACCCAGTACTTC.